Below, 12 T cell receptor beta chains from the same sample are listed, as sequenced in a study of CD8 T cells in Susac syndrome. RNA was extracted with the RNeasy kit, and a quantity of roughly 0.5 to 1 ug was reverse transcribed using random hexamers. Each CDR3 protein gets one entry after TCRdb re-called the immunoSEQ multiplex PCR reads with MiXCR. This table holds roughly 300,000 distinct CDR3 sequences, more than 75% found once. The specimen sequenced was CD8+ T cells from PBMCs. Receptor source: a human donor with multiple sclerosis.

The rearrangement links TRBV12-3 or TRBV12-4 to TRBJ2-4; D is unresolved. Trimming pared 5 bases from V and 3 bases from J, leaving 17 bases between. The CDR3 runs to 16 residues. CDR3 sequence (DNA): TGTGCCAGCAGTGCCCCGTGTGAGTCAGGCAAAAACATTCAGTACTTC. It codes for CASSAPCESGKNIQYF.

The chain joins TRBV27 to TRBJ1-2; unclear D gene. Germline CDR1 is MNHEY and CDR2 is SMNVEV (reference sequence). The CDR3 has 13 amino acids. V was pared by 4 bases and J by 0 bases, with 6 bases between. The CDR3 region is CASSWEANYGYTF. The CDR3 DNA reads as TGTGCCAGCAGTTGGGAAGCTAACTATGGCTACACCTTC.

The chain links TRBV28 to TRBJ2-1, with TRBD2 matching over 7 bases. CDR1 is MDHEN and CDR2 is SYDVKM in the germline V gene. This CDR3 has 15 residues. V was pared by 6 bases and J by 7 bases, with 12 bases of the junction left unmatched. CDR3 in DNA: TGTGCCAGCAGCCCCGTAGGCGGGAGTTATAATGAGCAGTTCTTC. Amino acid sequence: CASSPVGGSYNEQFF. Full variable domain (missing parts from reference TRBV28 and TRBJ2-1): DVKVTQSSRYLVKRTGEKVFLECVQDMDHENMFWYRQDPGLGLRLIYFSYDVKMKEKGDIPEGYSVSREKKERFSLILESASTNQTSMYLCASSPVGGSYNEQFFGPGTRLTVL.

This clonotype came up a few times. The chain recombines TRBV27 with TRBJ1-1, with D possibly matching TRBD1 (5 bases). The CDR3 is 13 residues long. CDR1 MNHEY and CDR2 SMNVEV come from the germline V gene (reference sequence). V shed 4 bases and J shed 0 bases, with 6 bases lying between them. The CDR3 sequence: CASSWGMNTEAFF. CDR3 coding DNA: TGTGCCAGCAGTTGGGGCATGAACACTGAAGCTTTCTTT.

This clonotype has only one observation. This chain links TRBV29-1 with TRBJ1-1; D perhaps matches TRBD1 (5 bases). Germline CDR1 is SQVTM and CDR2 is ANQGSEA. This CDR3 contains 14 residues. Trimming pared 5 bases from V and 0 bases from J, leaving 13 bases between. This CDR3 is CSVPGRRMNTEAFF. The CDR3 DNA reads as TGCAGCGTTCCAGGGAGGAGGATGAACACTGAAGCTTTCTTT.

The chain employs TRBV6-2 or TRBV6-3 and TRBJ2-1; the match to TRBD1 covers 8 bases. The germline V gene has CDR1 MNHEY and CDR2 SVGEGT. Unmatched junction bases numbered 9, after V lost 10 bases and J lost 7 bases. The CDR3 has 13 residues. The CDR3 nucleotides read TGTGCCACCGACAGGGGAGGAGGAAATGAGCAGTTCTTC. Its translation is CATDRGGGNEQFF.

This clonotype was detected once. The V gene is TRBV19, the J gene TRBJ2-2; D gene ambiguous. Germline V gives CDR1 LNHDA, CDR2 SQIVND (reference sequence). Trimming took off 4 bases at V and 0 bases at J, with 9 bases between the two ends. The CDR3 is made up of 15 amino acids. CDR3 loop: CASSKVGSNTGELFF. The CDR3 nucleotides read TGTGCCAGTAGTAAGGTCGGGTCGAACACCGGGGAGCTGTTTTTT. The full variable domain, its missing parts supplied by reference TRBV19 and TRBJ2-2, is DGGITQSPKYLFRKEGQNVTLSCEQNLNHDAMYWYRQDPGQGLRLIYYSQIVNDFQKGDIAEGYSVSREKKESFPLTVTSAQKNPTAFYLCASSKVGSNTGELFFGEGSRLTVL.

V gene TRBV6-5 combines with J gene TRBJ2-2; the D is unclear. The germline gives CDR1 MNHEY, CDR2 SVGAGI. CDR3 size: 14 residues. The V gene lost 0 bases and the J gene lost 5 bases, with 7 bases spanning the gap. CDR3 sequence reads: CASSYSFGTGELFF. The DNA for the CDR3 is TGTGCCAGCAGTTACTCCTTCGGGACCGGGGAGCTGTTTTTT.

This clonotype has just a few counts. The chain recombines TRBV4-1 with TRBJ1-1, with D unresolved. Germline CDR1 and CDR2: MGHRA and YSYEKL. Trimming took off 3 bases at V and 5 bases at J, with 4 bases between the two ends. This CDR3 contains 11 residues. The CDR3 region is CASSQGTEAFF. Written as DNA, the CDR3 is TGCGCCAGCAGCCAGGGGACTGAAGCTTTCTTT.

This clonotype was seen only a few times. The chain employs TRBV29-1 and TRBJ1-2, with TRBD1 as a possible D gene (5 bases). Germline-derived CDR1 and CDR2 are SQVTM and ANQGSEA. The CDR3 is made up of 14 amino acids. The ends were cut back, 3 bases at V and 3 bases at J, with 14 bases in the middle. The CDR3 sequence is CSVDVVGDHYGYTF. The CDR3 region has the DNA TGCAGCGTTGATGTTGTTGGGGACCACTATGGCTACACCTTC.

The chain has TRBV7-9 and TRBJ2-7, with TRBD1 matching over 10 bases. V shed 1 base and J 1 base; nucleotides not matched to a gene: 7. The length of the CDR3 is 17 residues. From germline, CDR1 is SEHNR and CDR2 FQNEAQ (reference sequence). The CDR3 reads CASSLVKGQGMSYEQYF. The CDR3 nucleotides are TGTGCCAGCAGCTTAGTTAAGGGACAGGGGATGTCCTACGAGCAGTACTTC.

This sequence joins TRBV9 and TRBJ2-3; D remains ambiguous. Looked up from germline, CDR1 is SGDLS and CDR2 is YYNGEE. This CDR3 has 13 residues. V was clipped by 4 bases and J by 7 bases, with 13 bases between them. This CDR3 reads CASSPGSPHTQYF. The DNA for the CDR3 is TGTGCCAGCAGCCCTGGGTCCCCCCATACGCAGTATTTT.